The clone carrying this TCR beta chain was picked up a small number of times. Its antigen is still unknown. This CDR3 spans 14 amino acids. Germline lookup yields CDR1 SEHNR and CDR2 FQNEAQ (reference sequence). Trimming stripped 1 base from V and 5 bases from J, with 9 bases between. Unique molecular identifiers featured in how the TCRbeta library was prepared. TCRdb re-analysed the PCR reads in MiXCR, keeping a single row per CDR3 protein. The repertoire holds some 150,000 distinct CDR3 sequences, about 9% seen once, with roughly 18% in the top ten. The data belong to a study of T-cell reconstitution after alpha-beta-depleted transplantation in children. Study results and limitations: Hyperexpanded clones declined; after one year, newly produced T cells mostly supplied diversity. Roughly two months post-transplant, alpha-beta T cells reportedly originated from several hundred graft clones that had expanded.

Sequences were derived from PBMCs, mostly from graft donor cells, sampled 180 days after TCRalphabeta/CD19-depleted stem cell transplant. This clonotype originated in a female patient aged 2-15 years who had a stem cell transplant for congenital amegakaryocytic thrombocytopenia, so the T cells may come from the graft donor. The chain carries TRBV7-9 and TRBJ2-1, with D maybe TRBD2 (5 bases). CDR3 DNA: TGTGCCAGCAGCTTAGGGGAGCAGAACAATGAGCAGTTCTTC. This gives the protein CASSLGEQNNEQFF.